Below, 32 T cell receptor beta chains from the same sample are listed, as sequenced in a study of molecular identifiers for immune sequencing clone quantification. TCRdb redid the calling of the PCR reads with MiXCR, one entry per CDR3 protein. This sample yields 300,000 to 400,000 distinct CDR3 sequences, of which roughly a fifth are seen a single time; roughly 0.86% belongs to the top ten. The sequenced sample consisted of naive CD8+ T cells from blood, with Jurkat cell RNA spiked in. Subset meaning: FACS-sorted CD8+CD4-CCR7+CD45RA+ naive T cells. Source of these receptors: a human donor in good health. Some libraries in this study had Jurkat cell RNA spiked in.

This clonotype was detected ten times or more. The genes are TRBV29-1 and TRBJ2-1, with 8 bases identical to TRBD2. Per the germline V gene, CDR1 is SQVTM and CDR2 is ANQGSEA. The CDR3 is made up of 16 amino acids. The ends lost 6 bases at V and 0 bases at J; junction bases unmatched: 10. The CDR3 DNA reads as TGCAGCGTACCCCTGACTAGCGAAAGCTCCTACAATGAGCAGTTCTTC. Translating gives CSVPLTSESSYNEQFF.

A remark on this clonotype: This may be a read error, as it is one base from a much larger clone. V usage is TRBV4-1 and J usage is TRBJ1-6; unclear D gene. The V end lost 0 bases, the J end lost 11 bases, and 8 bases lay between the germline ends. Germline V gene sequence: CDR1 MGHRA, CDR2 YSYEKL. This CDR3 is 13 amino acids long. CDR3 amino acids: CASSQDPDPPLHF. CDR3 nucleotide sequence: TGCGCCAGCAGCCAAGATCCTGACCCACCCCTCCACTTT.

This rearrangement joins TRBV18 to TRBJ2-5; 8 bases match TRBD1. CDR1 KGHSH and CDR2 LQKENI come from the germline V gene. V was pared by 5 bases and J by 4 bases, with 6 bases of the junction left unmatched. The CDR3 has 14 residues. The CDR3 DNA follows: TGTGCCAGCTCAACGGCCAGGGGGCTAGAGACCCAGTACTTC. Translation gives CASSTARGLETQYF.

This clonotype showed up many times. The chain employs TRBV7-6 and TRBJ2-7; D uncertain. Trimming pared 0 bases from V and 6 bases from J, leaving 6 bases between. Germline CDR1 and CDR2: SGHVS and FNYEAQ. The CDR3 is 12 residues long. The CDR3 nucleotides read TGTGCCAGCAGCTTAGCCTCTACCGAGCAGTACTTC. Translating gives CASSLASTEQYF.

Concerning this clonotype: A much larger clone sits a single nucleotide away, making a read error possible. This chain's CDR3 is CARSQDVQGEAFF. In nucleotides, the CDR3 is TGTGCCAGAAGCCAAGACGTCCAGGGGGAGGCTTTCTTT. V is TRBV14 and J is TRBJ1-1; 7 nucleotides match TRBD1. Germline values: CDR1 SGHDN, CDR2 FVKESK. The CDR3 contains 13 residues.

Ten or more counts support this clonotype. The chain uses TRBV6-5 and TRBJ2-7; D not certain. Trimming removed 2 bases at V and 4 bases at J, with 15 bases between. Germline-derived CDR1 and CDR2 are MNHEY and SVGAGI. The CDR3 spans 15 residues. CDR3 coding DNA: TGTGCCAGCAGTTACGGAGTCAACCCCCTTTACGAGCAGTACTTC. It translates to CASSYGVNPLYEQYF.

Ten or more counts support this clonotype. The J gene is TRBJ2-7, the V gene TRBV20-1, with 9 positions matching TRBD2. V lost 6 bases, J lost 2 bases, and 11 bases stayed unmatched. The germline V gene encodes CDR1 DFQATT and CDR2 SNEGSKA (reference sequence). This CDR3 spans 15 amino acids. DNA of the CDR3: TGCAGTGCCCGGACCCTAGCGGGAACCCCCTACGAGCAGTACTTC. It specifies CSARTLAGTPYEQYF.

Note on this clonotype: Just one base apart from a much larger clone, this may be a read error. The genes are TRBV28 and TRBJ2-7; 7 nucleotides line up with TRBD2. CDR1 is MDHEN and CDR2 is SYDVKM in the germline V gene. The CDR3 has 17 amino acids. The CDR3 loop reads CASSPPGSGFSSYEQHF. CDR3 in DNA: TGTGCCAGCAGTCCTCCCGGTAGCGGGTTTAGCTCCTACGAGCAGCACTTC.

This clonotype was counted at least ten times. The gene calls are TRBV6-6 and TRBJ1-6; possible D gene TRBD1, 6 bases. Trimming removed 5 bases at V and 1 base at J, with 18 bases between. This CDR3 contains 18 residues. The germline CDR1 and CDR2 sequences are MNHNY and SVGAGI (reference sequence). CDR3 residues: CASSTGMGIASYNSPLHF. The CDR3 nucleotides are TGTGCCAGCAGTACAGGGATGGGGATTGCTTCCTATAATTCACCCCTCCACTTT.

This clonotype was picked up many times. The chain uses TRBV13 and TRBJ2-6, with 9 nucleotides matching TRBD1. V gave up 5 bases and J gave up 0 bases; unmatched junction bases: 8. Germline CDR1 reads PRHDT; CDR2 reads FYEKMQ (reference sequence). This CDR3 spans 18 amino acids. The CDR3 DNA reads TGTGCCAGCAGCAGCCGGGACAGGGTAGACTCTGGGGCCAACGTCCTGACTTTC. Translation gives CASSSRDRVDSGANVLTF.

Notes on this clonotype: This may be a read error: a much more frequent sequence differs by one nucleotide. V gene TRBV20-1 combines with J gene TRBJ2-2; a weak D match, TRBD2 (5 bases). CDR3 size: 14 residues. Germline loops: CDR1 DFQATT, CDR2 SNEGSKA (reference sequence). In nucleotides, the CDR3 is TGCAGTGGGGCGAAGCTACCAGACACCGGGGAGCTGCTTTTT. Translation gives CSGAKLPDTGELLF.

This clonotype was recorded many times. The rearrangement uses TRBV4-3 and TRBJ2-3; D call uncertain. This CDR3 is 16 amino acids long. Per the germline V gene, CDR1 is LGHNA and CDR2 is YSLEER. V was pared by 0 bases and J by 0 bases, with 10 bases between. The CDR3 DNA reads TGCGCCAGCAGCCAAGATTCGAGCTTGAGCACAGATACGCAGTATTTT. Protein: CASSQDSSLSTDTQYF.

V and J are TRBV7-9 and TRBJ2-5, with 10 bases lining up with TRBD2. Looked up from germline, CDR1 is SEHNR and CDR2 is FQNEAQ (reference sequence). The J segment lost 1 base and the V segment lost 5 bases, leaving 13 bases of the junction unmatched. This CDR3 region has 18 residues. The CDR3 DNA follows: TGTGCCAGCAGCCCCCCACACGGGAGCGGGAGGGCCCAAGAGACCCAGTACTTC. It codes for CASSPPHGSGRAQETQYF.

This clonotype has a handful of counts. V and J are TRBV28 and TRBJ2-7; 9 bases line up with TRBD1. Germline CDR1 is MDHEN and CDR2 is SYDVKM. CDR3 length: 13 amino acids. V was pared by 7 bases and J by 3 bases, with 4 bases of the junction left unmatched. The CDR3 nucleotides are TGTGCCAGCACCAGACAGGGGGTCTACGAGCAGTACTTC. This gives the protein CASTRQGVYEQYF.

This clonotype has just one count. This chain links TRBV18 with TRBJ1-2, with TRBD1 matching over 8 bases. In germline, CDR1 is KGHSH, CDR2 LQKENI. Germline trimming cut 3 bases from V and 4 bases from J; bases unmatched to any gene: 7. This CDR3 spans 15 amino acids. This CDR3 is CASSPPGQGGYGYTF. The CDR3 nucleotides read TGTGCCAGCTCACCTCCCGGACAGGGTGGCTATGGCTACACCTTC.

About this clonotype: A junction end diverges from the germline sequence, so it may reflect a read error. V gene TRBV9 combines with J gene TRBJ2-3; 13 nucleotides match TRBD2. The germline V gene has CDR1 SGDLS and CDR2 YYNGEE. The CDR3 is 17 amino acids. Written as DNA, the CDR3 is TGTGCCAGCAGCGTGACGGGACTAGCGGGAATCTCAGATACGCGGTATTTT. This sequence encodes CASSVTGLAGISDTRYF.

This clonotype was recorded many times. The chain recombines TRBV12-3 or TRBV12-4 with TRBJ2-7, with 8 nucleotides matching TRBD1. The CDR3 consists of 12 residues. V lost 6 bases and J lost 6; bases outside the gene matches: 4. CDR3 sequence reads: CASRPTGGEQYF. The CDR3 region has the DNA TGTGCCAGCAGGCCAACAGGGGGCGAGCAGTACTTC.

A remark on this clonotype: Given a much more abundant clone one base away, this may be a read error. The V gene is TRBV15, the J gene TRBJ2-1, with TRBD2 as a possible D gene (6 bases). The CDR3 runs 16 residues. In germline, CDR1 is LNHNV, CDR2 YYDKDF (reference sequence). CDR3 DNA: TGTGCCACCGGCAGATCTCTAGCGCCGACCTACAATGAGCAGTTCTTC. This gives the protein CATGRSLAPTYNEQFF. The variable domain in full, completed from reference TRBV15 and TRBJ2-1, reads DAMVIQNPRYQVTQFGKPVTLSCSQTLNHNVMYWYQQKSSQAPKLLFHYYDKDFNNEADTPDNFQSRRPNTSFCFLDIRSPGLGDTAMYLCATGRSLAPTYNEQFFGPGTRLTVL.

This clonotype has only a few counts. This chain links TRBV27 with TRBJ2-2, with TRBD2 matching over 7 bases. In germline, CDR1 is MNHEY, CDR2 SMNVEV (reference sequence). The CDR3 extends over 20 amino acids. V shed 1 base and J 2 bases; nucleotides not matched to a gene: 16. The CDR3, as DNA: TGTGCCAGCAGTTTATGGGGGGGGGTCTACGGCCTAACAAACACCGGGGAGCTGTTTTTT. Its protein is CASSLWGGVYGLTNTGELFF.

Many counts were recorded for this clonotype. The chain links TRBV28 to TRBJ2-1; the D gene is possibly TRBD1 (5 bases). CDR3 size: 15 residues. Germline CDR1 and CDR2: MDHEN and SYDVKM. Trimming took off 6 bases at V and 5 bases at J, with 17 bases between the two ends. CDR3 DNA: TGTGCCAGCAGCCATGACAGCCCGGAAGACAATGAGCAGTTCTTC. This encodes CASSHDSPEDNEQFF. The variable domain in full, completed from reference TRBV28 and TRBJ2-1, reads DVKVTQSSRYLVKRTGEKVFLECVQDMDHENMFWYRQDPGLGLRLIYFSYDVKMKEKGDIPEGYSVSREKKERFSLILESASTNQTSMYLCASSHDSPEDNEQFFGPGTRLTVL.

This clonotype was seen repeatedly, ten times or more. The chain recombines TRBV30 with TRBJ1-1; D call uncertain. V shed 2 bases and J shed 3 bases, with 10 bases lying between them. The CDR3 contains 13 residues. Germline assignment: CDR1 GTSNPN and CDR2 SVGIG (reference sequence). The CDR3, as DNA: TGTGCCTGGAGTACGAGCAGACACACTGAAGCTTTCTTT. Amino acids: CAWSTSRHTEAFF.

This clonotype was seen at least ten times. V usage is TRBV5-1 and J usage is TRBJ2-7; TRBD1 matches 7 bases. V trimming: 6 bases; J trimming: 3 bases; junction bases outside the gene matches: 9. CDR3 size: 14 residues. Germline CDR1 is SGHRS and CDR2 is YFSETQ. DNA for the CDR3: TGCGCCAGCAACCCCCCGGGACAGAACTACGAGCAGTACTTC. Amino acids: CASNPPGQNYEQYF. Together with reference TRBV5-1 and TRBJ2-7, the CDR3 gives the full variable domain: KAGVTQTPRYLIKTRGQQVTLSCSPISGHRSVSWYQQTPGQGLQFLFEYFSETQRNKGNFPGRFSGRQFSNSRSEMNVSTLELGDSALYLCASNPPGQNYEQYFGPGTRLTVT.

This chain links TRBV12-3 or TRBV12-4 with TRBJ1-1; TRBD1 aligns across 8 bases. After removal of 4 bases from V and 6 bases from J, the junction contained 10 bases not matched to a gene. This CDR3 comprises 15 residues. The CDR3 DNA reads TGTGCCAGCAGTTCAACAGGGGGGGGGGGGCCTGAAGCTTTCTTT. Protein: CASSSTGGGGPEAFF.

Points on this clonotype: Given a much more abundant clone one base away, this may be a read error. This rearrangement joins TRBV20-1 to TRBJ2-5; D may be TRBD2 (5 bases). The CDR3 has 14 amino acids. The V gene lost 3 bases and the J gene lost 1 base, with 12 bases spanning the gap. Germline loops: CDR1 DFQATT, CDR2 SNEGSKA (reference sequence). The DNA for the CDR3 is TGCAGTGCTAGGGCTTGCGGGCCCCAAGAGACCCAGTACTTC. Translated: CSARACGPQETQYF.

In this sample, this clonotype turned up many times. CDR3 in DNA: TGTGCCAGCAGCTTGTCAGGGGATGAGCAGTTCTTC. Protein: CASSLSGDEQFF. This chain connects TRBV5-4 to TRBJ2-1, with a tentative D call TRBD1 (6 bases). This CDR3 is built from 12 residues. Germline lookup yields CDR1 SGHNT and CDR2 YYREEE (reference sequence). Trimming took 1 base from V and 8 from J, leaving 7 bases between them.

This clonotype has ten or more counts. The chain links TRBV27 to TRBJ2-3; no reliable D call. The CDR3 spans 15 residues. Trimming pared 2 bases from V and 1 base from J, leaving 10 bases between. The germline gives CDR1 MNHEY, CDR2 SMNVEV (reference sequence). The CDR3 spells CASSLILRGTDTQYF. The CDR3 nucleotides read TGTGCCAGCAGTTTAATATTGCGTGGCACAGATACGCAGTATTTT.

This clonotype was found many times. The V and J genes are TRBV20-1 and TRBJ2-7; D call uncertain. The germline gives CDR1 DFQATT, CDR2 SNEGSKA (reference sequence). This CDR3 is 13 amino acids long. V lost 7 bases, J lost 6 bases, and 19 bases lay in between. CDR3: CSVTDPTGLEQYF. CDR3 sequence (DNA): TGCAGTGTTACCGACCCCACCGGCCTCGAGCAGTACTTC.

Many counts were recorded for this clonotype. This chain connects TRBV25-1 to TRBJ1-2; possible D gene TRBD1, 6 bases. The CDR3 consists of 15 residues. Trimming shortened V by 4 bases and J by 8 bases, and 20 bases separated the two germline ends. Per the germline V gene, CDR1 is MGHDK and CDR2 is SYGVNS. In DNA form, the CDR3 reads TGTGCCAGCAGTGGGACAGCTGACAGAGTCTACGGCTACACCTTC. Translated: CASSGTADRVYGYTF.

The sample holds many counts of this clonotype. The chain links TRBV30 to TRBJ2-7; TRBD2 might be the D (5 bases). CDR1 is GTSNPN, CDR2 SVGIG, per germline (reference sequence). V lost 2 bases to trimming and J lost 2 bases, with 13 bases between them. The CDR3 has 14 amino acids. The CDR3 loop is CAWSRGSVPYEQYF. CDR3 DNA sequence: TGTGCCTGGAGTCGGGGTTCAGTACCCTACGAGCAGTACTTC.

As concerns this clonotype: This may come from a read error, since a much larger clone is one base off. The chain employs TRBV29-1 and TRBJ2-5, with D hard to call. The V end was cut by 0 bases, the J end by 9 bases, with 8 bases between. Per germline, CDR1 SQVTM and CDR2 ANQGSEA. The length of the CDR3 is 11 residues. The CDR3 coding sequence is TGCAGCGTTGAAGAATATGGGGCCCAGTACTTC. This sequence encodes CSVEEYGAQYF. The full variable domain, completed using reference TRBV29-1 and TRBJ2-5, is SAVISQKPSRDICQRGTSLTIQCQVDSQVTMMFWYRQQPGQSLTLIATANQGSEATYESGFVIDKFPISRPNLTFSTLTVSNMSPEDSSIYLCSVEEYGAQYFGPGTRLLVL.

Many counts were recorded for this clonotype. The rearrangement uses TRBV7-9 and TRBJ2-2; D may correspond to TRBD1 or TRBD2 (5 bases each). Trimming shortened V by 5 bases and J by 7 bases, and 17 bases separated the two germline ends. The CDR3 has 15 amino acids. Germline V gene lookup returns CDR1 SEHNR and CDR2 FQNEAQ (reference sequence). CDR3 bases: TGTGCCAGCAGCCCGGGACCGTCGAAGGACGGGGAGCTGTTTTTT. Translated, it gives CASSPGPSKDGELFF.

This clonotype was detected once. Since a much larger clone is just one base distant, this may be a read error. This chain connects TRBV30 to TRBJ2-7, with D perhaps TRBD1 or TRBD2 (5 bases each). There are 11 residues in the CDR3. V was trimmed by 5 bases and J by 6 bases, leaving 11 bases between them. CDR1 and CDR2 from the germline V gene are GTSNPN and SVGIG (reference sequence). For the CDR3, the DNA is TGTGCCTGGGGGGGACCGTCCGAGCAGTACTTC. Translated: CAWGGPSEQYF.